A selection of T cell receptor beta chains follows, all from one sample in a study of OX40 agonist ivuxolimab in advanced cancers. Produced via immunoSEQ multiplex PCR; TCRdb's table is partial and in-frame only. The profile covers about 58,000 clones, with around four fifths appearing a single time and 0.75% taken by the ten largest. The sequenced sample was CD4+ or CD8+ T cells sorted from blood, obtained in a trial of the OX40 agonist ivuxolimab. The receptors shown here come from an adult with an advanced solid tumor such as melanoma, head and neck, liver or kidney cancer. Both conserved end residues are part of each CDR3. A D gene is named only where the DNA matches it firmly. Clone size appears in some rows only: once, few, many, or a class for an expanded clone.

d_call	v_call	j_call	clone_size	cdr3_aa	cdr3_nt
.	TRBV5-4	TRBJ2-3	.	CASSQSLQMSTDTQYF	TGTGCCAGCAGCCAGAGTCTACAAATGAGCACAGATACGCAGTATTTT
.	TRBV10-2	TRBJ2-1	.	CAAGGDRANNEQFF	TGCGCCGCGGGGGGGGACAGGGCCAACAATGAGCAGTTCTTC
.	TRBV27	TRBJ1-2	.	CASSLGPLVGYGYTF	TGTGCCAGCAGTTTAGGACCTTTGGTCGGCTATGGCTACACCTTC
.	TRBV7-9	TRBJ1-2	few	CATQGNGYTF	TGTGCCACTCAGGGGAATGGCTACACCTTC
.	TRBV19	TRBJ2-5	.	CASSNTRLQYF	TGTGCCAGTAGCAATACTAGGCTTCAGTACTTC
.	TRBV5-4	TRBJ2-5	.	CASSFGETQYF	TGTGCCAGCAGTTTTGGCGAGACCCAGTACTTC
TRBD1	TRBV9	TRBJ1-2	.	CASSAGTGGYGYTF	TGTGCCAGCAGCGCTGGGACAGGGGGCTATGGCTACACCTTC
.	TRBV28	TRBJ2-7	few	CASRESFYEQYF	TGTGCCAGCAGGGAGAGTTTCTACGAGCAGTACTTC
.	TRBV10-1	TRBJ1-1	.	CASSGEVTTEAFF	TGCGCCAGCAGTGGTGAGGTTACCACTGAAGCTTTCTTT
TRBD2	TRBV5-1	TRBJ2-1	.	CASIGLAGYNEQFF	TGCGCCAGCATCGGACTAGCGGGATACAATGAGCAGTTCTTC
TRBD1	TRBV6-1	TRBJ2-2	.	CASRPGTGSGGELFF	TGTGCCAGCAGGCCGGGGACAGGGTCTGGCGGGGAGCTGTTTTTT
.	TRBV5-4	TRBJ2-5	.	CASSMGTQETQYF	TGTGCCAGCAGCATGGGGACCCAAGAGACCCAGTACTTC
TRBD1	TRBV18	TRBJ1-6	medium-sized	CASSPTGQGNSPLHF	TGTGCCAGCTCACCCACGGGACAGGGGAATTCACCCCTCCACTTT
.	TRBV13	TRBJ1-4	.	CASSISTRSDATNEKLFF	TGTGCCAGCAGCATCTCCACTCGGTCAGACGCAACTAATGAAAAACTGTTTTTT
.	TRBV7-6	TRBJ2-7	.	CASSLAQGRNEQYF	TGTGCCAGCAGCTTAGCGCAGGGGAGGAACGAGCAGTACTTC
.	TRBV6-5	TRBJ1-4	.	CASSYRPSGEKLFF	TGTGCCAGCAGTTACAGGCCGTCCGGCGAAAAACTGTTTTTT
TRBD2	TRBV6-5	TRBJ2-5	.	CASSYSGRAGGTQYF	TGTGCCAGCAGTTACTCTGGAAGGGCGGGGGGGACCCAGTACTTC
.	TRBV28	TRBJ2-3	.	CASSIIDRSRDTQYF	TGTGCCAGCAGTATAATCGACAGGTCGCGAGATACGCAGTATTTT
TRBD1	TRBV11-3	TRBJ2-1	.	CASSSQTGSGSEQFF	TGTGCCAGCAGCTCACAGACAGGGTCTGGAAGTGAGCAGTTCTTC
.	TRBV29-1	TRBJ2-1	.	CSGGGGGSYNEQFF	TGCAGCGGTGGGGGCGGGGGCTCCTACAATGAGCAGTTCTTC
TRBD2	TRBV18	TRBJ2-1	once	CASSLVAGQSYNEQFF	TGTGCCAGCTCACTGGTAGCGGGCCAGTCCTACAATGAGCAGTTCTTC
.	TRBV16	TRBJ1-3	.	CASSQPGNTIYF	TGTGCCAGCAGCCAACCGGGAAACACCATATATTTT
.	TRBV5-5	TRBJ1-2	.	CASSSLQGRGYTF	TGTGCCAGCAGTTCCCTGCAGGGTCGTGGCTACACCTTC
.	TRBV5-1	TRBJ2-6	.	CASSGNSGANVLTF	TGCGCCAGCAGCGGTAACTCTGGGGCCAACGTCCTGACTTTC
.	TRBV19	TRBJ2-2	once	CASSRGRGPNTGELFF	TGTGCCAGTAGTCGGGGGCGGGGGCCGAACACCGGGGAGCTGTTTTTT
.	TRBV5-1	TRBJ2-7	.	CASSLVQGPLYEQYF	TGCGCCAGCAGCTTGGTGCAGGGCCCGCTCTACGAGCAGTACTTC
.	TRBV7-8	TRBJ1-1	few	CASSPRRVTTEAFF	TGTGCCAGCAGCCCTCGGAGGGTTACCACTGAAGCTTTCTTT
.	TRBV5-4	TRBJ2-7	.	CASSLGEGEQYF	TGTGCCAGCAGCTTGGGCGAAGGAGAGCAGTACTTC
.	TRBV5-1	TRBJ2-3	.	CASSVSGANTDTQYF	TGCGCCAGCAGCGTTTCAGGGGCAAACACAGATACGCAGTATTTT
.	TRBV6-1	TRBJ1-5	.	CASSEGRADNQPQHF	TGTGCCAGCAGTGAAGGCAGGGCTGATAATCAGCCCCAGCATTTT
.	TRBV19	TRBJ1-2	.	CASSPDRTSGYTF	TGTGCCAGTAGCCCCGACAGGACTAGCGGCTACACCTTC
TRBD2	TRBV5-4	TRBJ2-3	.	CASRLRGGQSDTQYF	TGTGCCAGCAGGTTGCGGGGGGGCCAATCAGATACGCAGTATTTT
TRBD1	TRBV11-2	TRBJ2-7	.	CASSPLRDSSYEQYF	TGTGCCAGCAGCCCGCTTCGGGACAGTTCCTACGAGCAGTACTTC